Included here is one T cell receptor beta chain sequence, with context. The data derive from a study of patients and donors after allogeneic stem cell transplantation. The CDR3 has 12 residues. Trimming shortened V by 0 bases and J by 6 bases, and 2 bases separated the two germline ends. The germline V gene encodes CDR1 MGHRA and CDR2 YSYEKL. Each CDR3 protein is one row after TCRdb ran MiXCR on the RT-PCR reads. This repertoire shows 800,000 to 1,000,000 distinct CDR3 sequences, approximately 18% found once; its top ten account for 6%. The V call is TRBV4-1, the J call TRBJ1-4; D gene uncertain. The TCR was taken from a human donor who was either an allogeneic HSCT recipient or a stem cell or donor lymphocyte infusion donor (not recorded which). It is not recorded whose cells these are; they may come from a transplant donor. Sequencing was done on a sample of blood, either unsorted or a sorted T cell fraction (not recorded which). The CDR3, as DNA: TGCGCCAGCAGCCAAGAGGATGAAAAACTGTTTTTT. This codes for CASSQEDEKLFF.